The clone carrying this TCR beta chain was observed a few times. This sample was included in a study of response to subunit inactivated influenza vaccine. MiXCR was run by TCRdb on the RT-PCR reads, yielding one entry per CDR3 protein. The sample has more than 450,000 distinct CDR3 sequences; roughly 12% are singletons. The V end lost 0 bases, the J end lost 7 bases, and 13 bases lay between the germline ends. The germline V gene encodes CDR1 SGHRS and CDR2 YFSETQ. The length of the CDR3 is 15 residues. The rearrangement links TRBV5-1 to TRBJ1-4; weak D call: TRBD1 (5 bases). This clonotype was obtained from a man between 45 and 60 years old who received an inactivated influenza vaccine. The material was PBMCs from blood, obtained on the day of vaccination. The CDR3 nucleotides read TGCGCCAGCAGCTTGGTTCAGGGCCCGGGTGAAAAACTGTTTTTT. It codes for CASSLVQGPGEKLFF.